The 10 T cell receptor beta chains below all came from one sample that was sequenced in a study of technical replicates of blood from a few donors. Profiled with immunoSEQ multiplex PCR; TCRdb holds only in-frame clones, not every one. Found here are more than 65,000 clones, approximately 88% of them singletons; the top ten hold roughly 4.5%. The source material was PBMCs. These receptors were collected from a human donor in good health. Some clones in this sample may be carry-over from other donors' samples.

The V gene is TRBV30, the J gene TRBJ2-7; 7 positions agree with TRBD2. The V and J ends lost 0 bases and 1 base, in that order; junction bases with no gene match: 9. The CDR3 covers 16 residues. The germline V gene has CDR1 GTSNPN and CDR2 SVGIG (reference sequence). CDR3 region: CAWSVGRRGESYEQYF. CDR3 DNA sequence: TGTGCCTGGAGTGTTGGGCGTCGGGGGGAATCCTACGAGCAGTACTTC.

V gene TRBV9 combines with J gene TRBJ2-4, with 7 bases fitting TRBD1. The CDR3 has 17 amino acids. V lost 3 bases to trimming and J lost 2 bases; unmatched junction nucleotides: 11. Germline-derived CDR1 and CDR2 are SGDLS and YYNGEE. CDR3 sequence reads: CASSARQGSDPKNIQYF. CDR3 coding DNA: TGTGCCAGCAGCGCAAGACAGGGAAGCGACCCCAAAAACATTCAGTACTTC.

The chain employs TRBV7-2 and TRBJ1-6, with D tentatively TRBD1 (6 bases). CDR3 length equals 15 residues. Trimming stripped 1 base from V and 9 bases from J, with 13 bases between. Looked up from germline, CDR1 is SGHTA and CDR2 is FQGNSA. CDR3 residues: CASSLVRGAGSPLHF. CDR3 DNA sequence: TGTGCCAGCAGCTTAGTTCGGGGGGCGGGTTCACCCCTCCACTTT.

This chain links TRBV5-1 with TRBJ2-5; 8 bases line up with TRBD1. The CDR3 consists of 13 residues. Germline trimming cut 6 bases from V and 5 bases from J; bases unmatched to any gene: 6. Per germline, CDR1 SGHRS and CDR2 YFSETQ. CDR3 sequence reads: CASTEDRAETQYF. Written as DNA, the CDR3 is TGCGCCAGCACTGAGGACAGGGCGGAGACCCAGTACTTC.

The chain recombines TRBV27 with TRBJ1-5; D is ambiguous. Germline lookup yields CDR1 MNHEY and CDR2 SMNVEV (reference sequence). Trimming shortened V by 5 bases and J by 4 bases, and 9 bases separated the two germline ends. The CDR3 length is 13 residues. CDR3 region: CASSPQINQPQHF. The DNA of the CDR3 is TGTGCCAGCAGTCCACAAATAAATCAGCCCCAGCATTTT.

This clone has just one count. For the CDR3, the DNA is TGTGCCAGCAGCCAAGTGAGCTACGAGCAGTACTTC. It yields the protein CASSQVSYEQYF. The chain joins TRBV7-9 to TRBJ2-7; no clear D gene. Trimming cost V 5 bases and J 3 bases, with 8 bases left between them. Germline-derived CDR1 and CDR2 are SEHNR and FQNEAQ (reference sequence). This CDR3 region has 12 residues.

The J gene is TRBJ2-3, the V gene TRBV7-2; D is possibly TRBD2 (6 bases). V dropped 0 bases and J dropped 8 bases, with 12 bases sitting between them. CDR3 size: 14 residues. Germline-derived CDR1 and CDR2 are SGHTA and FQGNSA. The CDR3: CASSLAPGGGTQYF. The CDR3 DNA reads TGTGCCAGCAGCTTAGCCCCCGGGGGTGGTACGCAGTATTTT.

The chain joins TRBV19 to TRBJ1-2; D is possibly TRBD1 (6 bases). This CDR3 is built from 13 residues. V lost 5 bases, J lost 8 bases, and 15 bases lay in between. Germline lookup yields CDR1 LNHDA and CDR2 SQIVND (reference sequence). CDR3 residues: CASSPNVRGGYTF. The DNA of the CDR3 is TGTGCCAGTAGTCCCAACGTCAGGGGCGGCTACACCTTC.

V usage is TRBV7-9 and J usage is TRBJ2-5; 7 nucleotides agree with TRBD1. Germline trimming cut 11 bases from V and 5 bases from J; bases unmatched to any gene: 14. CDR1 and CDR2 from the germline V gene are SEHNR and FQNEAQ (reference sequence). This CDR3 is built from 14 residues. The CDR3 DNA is TGTGCCGGCGCTTCAGACAGGGCTGAGGAGACCCAGTACTTC. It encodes CAGASDRAEETQYF. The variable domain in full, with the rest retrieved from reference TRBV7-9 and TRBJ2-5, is DTGVSQNPRHKITKRGQNVTFRCDPISEHNRLYWYRQTLGQGPEFLTYFQNEAQLEKSRLLSDRFSAERPKGSFSTLEIQRTEQGDSAMYLCAGASDRAEETQYFGPGTRLLVL.

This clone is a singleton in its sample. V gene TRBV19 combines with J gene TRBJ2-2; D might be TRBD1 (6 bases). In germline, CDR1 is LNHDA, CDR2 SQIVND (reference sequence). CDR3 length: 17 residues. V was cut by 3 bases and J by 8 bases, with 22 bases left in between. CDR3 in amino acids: CASSILPGHSVWGELFF. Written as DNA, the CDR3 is TGTGCCAGTAGTATCCTTCCGGGACACTCGGTATGGGGGGAGCTGTTTTTT.